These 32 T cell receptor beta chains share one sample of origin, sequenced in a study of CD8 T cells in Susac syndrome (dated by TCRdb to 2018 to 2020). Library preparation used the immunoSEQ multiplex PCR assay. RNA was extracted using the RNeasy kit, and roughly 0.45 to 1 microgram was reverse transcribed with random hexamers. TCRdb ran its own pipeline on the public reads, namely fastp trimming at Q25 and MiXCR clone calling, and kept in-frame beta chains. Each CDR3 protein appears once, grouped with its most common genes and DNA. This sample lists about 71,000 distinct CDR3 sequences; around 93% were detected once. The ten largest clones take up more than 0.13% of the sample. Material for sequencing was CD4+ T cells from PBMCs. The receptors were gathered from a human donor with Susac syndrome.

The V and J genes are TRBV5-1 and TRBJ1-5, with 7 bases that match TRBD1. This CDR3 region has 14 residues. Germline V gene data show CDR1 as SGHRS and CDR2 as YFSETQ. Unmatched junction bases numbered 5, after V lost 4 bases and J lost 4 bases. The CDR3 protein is CASSQGQPNQPQHF. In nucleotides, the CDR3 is TGCGCCAGCAGCCAGGGACAGCCAAATCAGCCCCAGCATTTT.

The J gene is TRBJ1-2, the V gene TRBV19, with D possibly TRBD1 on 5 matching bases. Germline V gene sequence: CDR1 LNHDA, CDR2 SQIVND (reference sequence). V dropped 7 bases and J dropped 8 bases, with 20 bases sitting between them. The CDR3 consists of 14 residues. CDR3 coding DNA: TGTGCCAGTACTGCAGGGCCCCGCATGGGCGGCTACACCTTC. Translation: CASTAGPRMGGYTF.

The CDR3 loop is CASSSGWANEKLFF. Here the CDR3 DNA reads TGTGCCAGCAGTTCTGGTTGGGCTAATGAAAAACTGTTTTTT. The chain couples TRBV6-1 to TRBJ1-4; D gene ambiguous. Trimming left V 5 bases short and J 3 bases short, with 10 bases between. Germline V lookup: CDR1 MNHNS, CDR2 SASEGT. This CDR3 contains 14 residues.

The CDR3 region is CASSWRQEETQYF. Here the CDR3 DNA reads TGTGCCAGCAGCTGGCGACAGGAAGAGACCCAGTACTTC. The chain employs TRBV7-2 and TRBJ2-5, with a possible D match to TRBD1 (6 bases). Germline V CDR1 and CDR2: SGHTA, FQGNSA. Trimming removed 4 bases at V and 3 bases at J, with 9 bases between. The CDR3 length is 13 residues. The full variable domain, rest sourced from reference TRBV7-2 and TRBJ2-5, is GAGVSQSPSNKVTEKGKDVELRCDPISGHTALYWYRQSLGQGLEFLIYFQGNSAPDKSGLPSDRFSAERTGGSVSTLTIQRTQQEDSAVYLCASSWRQEETQYFGPGTRLLVL.

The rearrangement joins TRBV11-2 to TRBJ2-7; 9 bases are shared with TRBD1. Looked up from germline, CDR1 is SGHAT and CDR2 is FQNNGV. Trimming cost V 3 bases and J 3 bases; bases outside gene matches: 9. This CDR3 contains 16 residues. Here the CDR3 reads CASSFGTGQAHYEQYF. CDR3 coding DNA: TGTGCCAGCAGCTTCGGGACAGGGCAGGCCCACTACGAGCAGTACTTC.

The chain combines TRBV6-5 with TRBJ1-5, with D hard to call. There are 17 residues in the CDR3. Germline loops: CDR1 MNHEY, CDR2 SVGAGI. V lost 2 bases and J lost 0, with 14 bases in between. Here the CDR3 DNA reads TGTGCCAGCAGTTACGCGGCGGGTTATAATAGCAATCAGCCCCAGCATTTT. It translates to CASSYAAGYNSNQPQHF.

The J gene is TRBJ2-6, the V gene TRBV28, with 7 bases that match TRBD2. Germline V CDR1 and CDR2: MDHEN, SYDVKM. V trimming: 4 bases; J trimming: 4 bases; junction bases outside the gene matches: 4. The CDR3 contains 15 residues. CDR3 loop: CASSSAGEGANVLTF. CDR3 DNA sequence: TGTGCCAGCAGTTCGGCGGGGGAGGGGGCCAACGTCCTGACTTTC.

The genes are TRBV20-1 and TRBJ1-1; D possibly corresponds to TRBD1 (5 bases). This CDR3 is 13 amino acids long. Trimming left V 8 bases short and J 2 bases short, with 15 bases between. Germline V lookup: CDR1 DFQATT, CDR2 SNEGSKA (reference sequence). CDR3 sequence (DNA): TGCAGTCCAAGGGGCCAGACAAACACTGAAGCTTTCTTT. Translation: CSPRGQTNTEAFF.

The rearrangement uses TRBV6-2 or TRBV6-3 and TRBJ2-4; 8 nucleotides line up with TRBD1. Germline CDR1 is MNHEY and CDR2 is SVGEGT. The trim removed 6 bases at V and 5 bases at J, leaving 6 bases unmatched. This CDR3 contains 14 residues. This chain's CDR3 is CASSLTGQENIQYF. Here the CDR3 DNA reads TGTGCCAGCAGCCTGACGGGACAGGAAAACATTCAGTACTTC.

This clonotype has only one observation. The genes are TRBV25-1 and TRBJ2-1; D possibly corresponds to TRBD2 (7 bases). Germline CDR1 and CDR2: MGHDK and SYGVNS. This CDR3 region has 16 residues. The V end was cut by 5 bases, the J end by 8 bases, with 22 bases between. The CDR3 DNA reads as TGTGCCAGCAGTTCAGCGGGACGCCTGAGGGGGGATGAGCAGTTCTTC. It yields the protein CASSSAGRLRGDEQFF.

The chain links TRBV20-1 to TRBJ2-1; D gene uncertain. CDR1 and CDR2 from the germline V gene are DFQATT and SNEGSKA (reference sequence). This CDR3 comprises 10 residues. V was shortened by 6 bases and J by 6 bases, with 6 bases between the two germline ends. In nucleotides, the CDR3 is TGCAGTGCCATAACCAATGAGCAGTTCTTC. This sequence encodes CSAITNEQFF.

The CDR3 nucleotides are TGTGCCAGCAGCTTGGTGTTACTAGCGGGTACCACCGGGGAGCTGTTTTTT. This sequence encodes CASSLVLLAGTTGELFF. The rearrangement links TRBV5-4 to TRBJ2-2; 9 bases match TRBD2. The CDR3 covers 17 residues. Per the germline V gene, CDR1 is SGHNT and CDR2 is YYREEE (reference sequence). Trimming at V came to 0 bases and at J to 4 bases, leaving 7 bases not matched to a gene. Looking up the rest from reference TRBV5-4 and TRBJ2-2 gives the full variable domain: ETGVTQSPTHLIKTRGQQVTLRCSSQSGHNTVSWYQQALGQGPQFIFQYYREEENGRGNFPPRFSGLQFPNYSSELNVNALELDDSALYLCASSLVLLAGTTGELFFGEGSRLTVL.

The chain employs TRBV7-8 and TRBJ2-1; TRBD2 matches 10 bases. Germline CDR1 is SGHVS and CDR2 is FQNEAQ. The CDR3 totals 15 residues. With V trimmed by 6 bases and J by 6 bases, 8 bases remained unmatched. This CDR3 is CASSESGRAINEQFF. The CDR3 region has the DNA TGTGCCAGCAGTGAAAGCGGGAGGGCCATCAATGAGCAGTTCTTC.

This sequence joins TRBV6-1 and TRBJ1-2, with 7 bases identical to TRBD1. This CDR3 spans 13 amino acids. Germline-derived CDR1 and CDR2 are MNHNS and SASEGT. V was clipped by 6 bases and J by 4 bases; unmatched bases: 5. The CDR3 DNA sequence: TGTGCCAGCAGCGACAGGGCTCCCTATGGCTACACCTTC. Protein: CASSDRAPYGYTF.

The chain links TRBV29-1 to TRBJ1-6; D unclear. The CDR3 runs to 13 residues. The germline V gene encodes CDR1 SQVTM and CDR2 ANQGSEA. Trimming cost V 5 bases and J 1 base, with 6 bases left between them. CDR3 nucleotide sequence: TGCAGCGTTCGGCGATCCTATAATTCACCCCTCCACTTT. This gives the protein CSVRRSYNSPLHF.

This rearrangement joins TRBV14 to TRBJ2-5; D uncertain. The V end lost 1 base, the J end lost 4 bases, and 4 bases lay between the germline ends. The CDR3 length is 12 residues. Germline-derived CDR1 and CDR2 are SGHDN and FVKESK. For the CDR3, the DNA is TGTGCCAGCAGCCAAGTAGGAGAGACCCAGTACTTC. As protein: CASSQVGETQYF.

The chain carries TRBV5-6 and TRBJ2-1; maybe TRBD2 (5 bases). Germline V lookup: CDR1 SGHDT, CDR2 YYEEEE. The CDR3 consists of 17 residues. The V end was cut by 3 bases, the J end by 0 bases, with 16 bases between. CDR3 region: CASSSTLGAYSYNEQFF. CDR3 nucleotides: TGTGCCAGCAGCTCGACGTTGGGAGCTTACTCCTACAATGAGCAGTTCTTC.

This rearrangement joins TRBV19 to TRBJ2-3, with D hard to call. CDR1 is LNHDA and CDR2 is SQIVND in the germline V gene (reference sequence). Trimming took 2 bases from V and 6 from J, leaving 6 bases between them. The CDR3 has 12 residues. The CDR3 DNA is TGTGCCAGTAGTATATTATCGGATACGCAGTATTTT. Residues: CASSILSDTQYF.

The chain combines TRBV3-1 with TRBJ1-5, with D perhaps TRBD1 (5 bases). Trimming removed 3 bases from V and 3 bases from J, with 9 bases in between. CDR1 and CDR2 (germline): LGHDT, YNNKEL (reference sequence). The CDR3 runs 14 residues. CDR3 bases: TGTGCCAGCAGCCACGGGGGACCCAATCAGCCCCAGCATTTT. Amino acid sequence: CASSHGGPNQPQHF.

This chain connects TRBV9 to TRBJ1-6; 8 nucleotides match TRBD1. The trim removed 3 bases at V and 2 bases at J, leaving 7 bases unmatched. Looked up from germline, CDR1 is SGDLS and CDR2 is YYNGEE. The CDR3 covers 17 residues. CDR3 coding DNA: TGTGCCAGCAGCGAAACAGGGGGAAATACCTATAATTCACCCCTCCACTTT. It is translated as CASSETGGNTYNSPLHF. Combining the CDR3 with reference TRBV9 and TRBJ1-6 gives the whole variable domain DSGVTQTPKHLITATGQRVTLRCSPRSGDLSVYWYQQSLDQGLQFLIQYYNGEERAKGNILERFSAQQFPDLHSELNLSSLELGDSALYFCASSETGGNTYNSPLHFGNGTRLTVT.

The CDR3 reads CASTGGGFTDTQYF. The CDR3 nucleotides read TGTGCCAGCACAGGAGGGGGTTTCACAGATACGCAGTATTTT. The chain is built from TRBV28 and TRBJ2-3; D may be TRBD1 or TRBD2 (6 bases each). V lost 7 bases to trimming and J lost 2 bases, with 13 bases between them. Germline CDR1 is MDHEN and CDR2 is SYDVKM. The CDR3 is 14 residues long.

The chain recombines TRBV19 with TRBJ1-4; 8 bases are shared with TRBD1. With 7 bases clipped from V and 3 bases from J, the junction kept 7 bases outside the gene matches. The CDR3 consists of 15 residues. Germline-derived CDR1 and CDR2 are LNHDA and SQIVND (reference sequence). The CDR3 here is CASKGQGVPNEKLFF. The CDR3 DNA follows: TGTGCCAGTAAAGGACAGGGAGTACCTAATGAAAAACTGTTTTTT. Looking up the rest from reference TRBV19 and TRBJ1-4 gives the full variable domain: DGGITQSPKYLFRKEGQNVTLSCEQNLNHDAMYWYRQDPGQGLRLIYYSQIVNDFQKGDIAEGYSVSREKKESFPLTVTSAQKNPTAFYLCASKGQGVPNEKLFFGSGTQLSVL.

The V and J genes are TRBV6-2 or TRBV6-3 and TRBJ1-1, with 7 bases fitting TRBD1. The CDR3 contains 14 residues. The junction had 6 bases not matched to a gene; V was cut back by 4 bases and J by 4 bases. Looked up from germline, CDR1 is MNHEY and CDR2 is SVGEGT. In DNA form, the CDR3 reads TGTGCCAGCAGTTCCACAGGGGTTGGCACTGAAGCTTTCTTT. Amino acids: CASSSTGVGTEAFF.

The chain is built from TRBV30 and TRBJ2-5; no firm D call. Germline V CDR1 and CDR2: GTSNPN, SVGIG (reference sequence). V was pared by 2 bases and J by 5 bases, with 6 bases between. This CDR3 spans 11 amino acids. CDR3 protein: CAWSSQETQYF. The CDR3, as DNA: TGTGCCTGGAGTTCTCAGGAGACCCAGTACTTC.

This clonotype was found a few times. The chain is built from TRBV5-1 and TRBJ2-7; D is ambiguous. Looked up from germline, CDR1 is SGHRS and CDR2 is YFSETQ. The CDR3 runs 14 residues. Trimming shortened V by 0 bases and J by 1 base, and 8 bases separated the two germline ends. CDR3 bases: TGCGCCAGCAGCTTGGCCCAGTCTTCCTACGAGCAGTACTTC. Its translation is CASSLAQSSYEQYF.

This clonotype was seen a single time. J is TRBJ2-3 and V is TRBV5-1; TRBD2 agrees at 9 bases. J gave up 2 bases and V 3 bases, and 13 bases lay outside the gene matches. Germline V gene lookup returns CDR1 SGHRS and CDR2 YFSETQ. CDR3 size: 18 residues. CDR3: CASSSTGAGGRVTDTQYF. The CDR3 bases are TGCGCCAGCAGCTCTACGGGCGCGGGGGGGCGTGTCACAGATACGCAGTATTTT.

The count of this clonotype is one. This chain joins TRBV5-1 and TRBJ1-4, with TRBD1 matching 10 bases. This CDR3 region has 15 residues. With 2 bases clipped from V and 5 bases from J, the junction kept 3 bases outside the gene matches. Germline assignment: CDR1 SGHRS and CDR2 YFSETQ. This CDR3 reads CASSFGDRGNEKLFF. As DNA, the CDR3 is TGCGCCAGCAGCTTTGGGGACAGGGGCAATGAAAAACTGTTTTTT.

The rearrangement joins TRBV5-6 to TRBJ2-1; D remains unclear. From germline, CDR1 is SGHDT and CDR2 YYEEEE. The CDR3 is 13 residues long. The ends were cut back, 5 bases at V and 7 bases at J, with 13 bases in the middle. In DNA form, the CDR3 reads TGTGCCAGCAGGTCAGATCAAGAGAATGAGCAGTTCTTC. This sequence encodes CASRSDQENEQFF.

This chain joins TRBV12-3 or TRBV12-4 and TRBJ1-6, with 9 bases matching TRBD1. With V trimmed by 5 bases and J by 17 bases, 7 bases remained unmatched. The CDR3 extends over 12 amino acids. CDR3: CASSPGQGRFHF. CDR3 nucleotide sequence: TGTGCCAGCAGTCCGGGACAGGGTCGTTTCCACTTT.

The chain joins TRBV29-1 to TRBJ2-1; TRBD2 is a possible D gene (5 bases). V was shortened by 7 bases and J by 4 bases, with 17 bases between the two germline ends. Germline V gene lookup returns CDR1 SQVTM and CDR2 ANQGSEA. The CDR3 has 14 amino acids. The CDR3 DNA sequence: TGCAGCGGTGGACGGACTTGGAGATACAATGAGCAGTTCTTC. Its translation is CSGGRTWRYNEQFF.

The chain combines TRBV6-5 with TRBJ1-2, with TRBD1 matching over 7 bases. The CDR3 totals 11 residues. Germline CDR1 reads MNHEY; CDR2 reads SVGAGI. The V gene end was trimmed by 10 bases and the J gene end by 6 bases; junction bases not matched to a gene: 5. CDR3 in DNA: TGTGCCACCCACCAGGGGGATGGCTACACCTTC. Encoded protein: CATHQGDGYTF.

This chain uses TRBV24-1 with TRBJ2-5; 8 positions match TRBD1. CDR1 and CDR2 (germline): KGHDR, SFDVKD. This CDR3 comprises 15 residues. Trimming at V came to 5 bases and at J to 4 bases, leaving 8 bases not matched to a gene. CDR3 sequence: CATSVSQGDRETQYF. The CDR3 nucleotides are TGTGCCACCAGTGTTTCACAGGGGGACCGAGAGACCCAGTACTTC.